The 17 T cell receptor beta chains below come from one sample, sequenced in a study of STAT5B mutations in CD4+ large granular lymphocyte leukemia. Assay: immunoSEQ multiplex PCR; the TCRdb copy retains only in-frame clones and omits some. This sample has 30,000 or so clones, with around 90% found just once. The sample consisted of CD4+ T cells from blood buffy coats. These receptors were obtained from a human donor in good health.

In this sample, this clone turned up a few times. V and J are TRBV21-1 and TRBJ1-2; no DNA check was done on the table's D call, TRBD1. TRBV21-1 is annotated as a pseudogene. CDR3 length equals 14 residues. This chain's CDR3 is CAIGGVLGSYGYTF. In DNA form, the CDR3 reads TGTGCCATAGGGGGAGTCCTTGGGTCCTATGGCTACACCTTC.

The V and J genes are TRBV6-1 and TRBJ1-1; no firm D call. Trimming shortened V by 4 bases and J by 3 bases, and 9 bases separated the two germline ends. The CDR3 extends over 13 amino acids. The germline V gene has CDR1 MNHNS and CDR2 SASEGT. CDR3 sequence (DNA): TGTGCCAGCAGTGTTGTGGTGGACACTGAAGCTTTCTTT. Encoded protein: CASSVVVDTEAFF.

CDR3 nucleotides: TGCAGTGCTAGAAGCGGGACTGAAGCTTTCTTT. This sequence encodes CSARSGTEAFF. The chain recombines TRBV20-1 with TRBJ1-1, with D uncertain. The V gene lost 2 bases and the J gene lost 5 bases, with 6 bases spanning the gap. The CDR3 contains 11 residues. Germline V CDR1 and CDR2: DFQATT, SNEGSKA (reference sequence).

The chain combines TRBV27 with TRBJ2-7; a weak D match, TRBD1 (6 bases). The germline gives CDR1 MNHEY, CDR2 SMNVEV (reference sequence). With 5 bases removed from V and 3 bases from J, the gap between germline ends came to 17 bases. The CDR3 sequence is 15 residues long. CDR3 DNA: TGTGCCAGCAGTGGCCTGGACAGCGGAATCTACGAGCAGTACTTC. This gives the protein CASSGLDSGIYEQYF.

CDR3 bases: TGTGCCATCAGTCAAAACAGGGGGCTTTCGGATACGCAGTATTTT. Translation gives CAISQNRGLSDTQYF. This chain links TRBV10-3 with TRBJ2-3; 9 bases map to TRBD1. CDR3 length: 15 residues. Germline V gives CDR1 ENHRY, CDR2 SYGVKD. Trimming removed 5 bases from V and 6 bases from J; junction bases left unmatched: 9.

J is TRBJ1-5 and V is TRBV19, with D perhaps matching TRBD1 (5 bases). This CDR3 region has 15 residues. Per the germline V gene, CDR1 is LNHDA and CDR2 is SQIVND (reference sequence). V lost 7 bases and J 0 bases, leaving 13 bases between the germline ends. This CDR3 reads CASNTGRASNQPQHF. The CDR3 DNA sequence: TGTGCCAGTAACACAGGAAGGGCTAGCAATCAGCCCCAGCATTTT.

The chain couples TRBV6-6 to TRBJ1-6; 9 bases are a match to TRBD1. The CDR3 is 13 amino acids. In germline, CDR1 is MNHNY, CDR2 SVGAGI (reference sequence). CDR3 sequence: CASGGTGNSPLHF. The CDR3 DNA reads TGTGCGTCTGGAGGGACAGGGAACTCACCCCTCCACTTT.

The gene calls are TRBV7-2 and TRBJ2-4; D perhaps matches TRBD1 (6 bases). This CDR3 region has 15 residues. In germline, CDR1 is SGHTA, CDR2 FQGNSA. Trimming took off 5 bases at V and 3 bases at J, with 14 bases between the two ends. DNA for the CDR3: TGTGCCAGCAGCCCGGACCGACAGGTCAAAAACATTCAGTACTTC. Protein sequence: CASSPDRQVKNIQYF.

V usage is TRBV11-2 and J usage is TRBJ2-3; D not certain. Trimming took off 4 bases at V and 9 bases at J, with 14 bases between the two ends. The CDR3 is made up of 13 amino acids. CDR1 SGHAT and CDR2 FQNNGV come from the germline V gene. Written as DNA, the CDR3 is TGTGCCAGCAGCTCTGTAGCTCTATCGACGCAGTATTTT. Translation: CASSSVALSTQYF.

V is TRBV7-3 and J is TRBJ2-2; 7 bases line up with TRBD2. The CDR3 length is 18 residues. J gave up 0 bases and V 0 bases, and 7 bases lay outside the gene matches. Germline V CDR1 and CDR2: SGHTA, FQGTGA. The CDR3 DNA follows: TGTGCCAGCAGCTTAACGGGTAAAGCGGGAACGAACACCGGGGAGCTGTTTTTT. It yields the protein CASSLTGKAGTNTGELFF.

V and J are TRBV7-9 and TRBJ1-3; 11 bases align to TRBD1. The ends lost 5 bases at V and 7 bases at J; junction bases unmatched: 10. Germline V CDR1 and CDR2: SEHNR, FQNEAQ (reference sequence). This CDR3 is built from 16 residues. Here the CDR3 reads CASSPPGGTGGNTIYF. For the CDR3, the DNA is TGTGCCAGCAGCCCTCCTGGAGGGACAGGGGGGAACACCATATATTTT. The full variable domain, with the rest looked up from reference TRBV7-9 and TRBJ1-3, is DTGVSQNPRHKITKRGQNVTFRCDPISEHNRLYWYRQTLGQGPEFLTYFQNEAQLEKSRLLSDRFSAERPKGSFSTLEIQRTEQGDSAMYLCASSPPGGTGGNTIYFGEGSWLTVV.

The rearrangement joins TRBV6-1 to TRBJ2-2, with 7 bases fitting TRBD1. V was clipped by 0 bases and J by 0 bases; unmatched bases: 1. This CDR3 has 16 residues. Per the germline V gene, CDR1 is MNHNS and CDR2 is SASEGT. CDR3 sequence: CASSEAGTANTGELFF. Here the CDR3 DNA reads TGTGCCAGCAGTGAAGCAGGGACAGCGAACACCGGGGAGCTGTTTTTT.

Only a few counts were recorded for this clone. V gene TRBV7-9 combines with J gene TRBJ2-3; the D call may be TRBD1 or TRBD2 (5 bases each). V shed 7 bases and J shed 4 bases, with 18 bases lying between them. Per germline, CDR1 SEHNR and CDR2 FQNEAQ (reference sequence). This CDR3 has 15 residues. CDR3 DNA: TGTGCCAGCACCAATGGGGGATCCGGCTCAGATACGCAGTATTTT. The encoded protein is CASTNGGSGSDTQYF.

The chain combines TRBV14 with TRBJ1-1; D ambiguous. Per germline, CDR1 SGHDN and CDR2 FVKESK. The length of the CDR3 is 20 residues. The V and J ends lost 0 bases and 0 bases respectively, with 23 bases between them. The CDR3 sequence is CASSQESSATHLRMNTEAFF. The CDR3 bases are TGTGCCAGCAGCCAAGAGTCGTCAGCTACACACCTTCGCATGAACACTGAAGCTTTCTTT.

This clone came up a few times. The V call is TRBV4-2, the J call TRBJ2-7; 10 nucleotides agree with TRBD1. Germline V gene lookup returns CDR1 LGHNA and CDR2 YNFKEQ. V gave up 3 bases and J gave up 2 bases; unmatched junction bases: 10. This CDR3 is built from 17 residues. CDR3 sequence: CASSQAAGTGVTYEQYF. In nucleotides, the CDR3 is TGTGCCAGCAGCCAGGCAGCCGGGACAGGGGTGACCTACGAGCAGTACTTC.

This clone was seen just once. This chain connects TRBV11-2 to TRBJ1-1; 7 bases match TRBD1. Trimming at V came to 3 bases and at J to 4 bases, leaving 5 bases not matched to a gene. CDR3 length: 14 amino acids. Germline V gives CDR1 SGHAT, CDR2 FQNNGV. CDR3 residues: CASSLTHRGTEAFF. CDR3 coding DNA: TGTGCCAGCAGCTTGACCCACAGGGGCACTGAAGCTTTCTTT.

The CDR3 reads CATSRPNLRDSSHEQYF. The CDR3 DNA reads as TGTGCCACCAGCAGGCCGAATCTTCGGGACTCATCTCACGAGCAGTACTTC. V is TRBV15 and J is TRBJ2-7; TRBD2 might be the D (6 bases). Germline-derived CDR1 and CDR2 are LNHNV and YYDKDF (reference sequence). Trimming stripped 3 bases from V and 5 bases from J, with 23 bases between. This CDR3 is built from 17 residues.